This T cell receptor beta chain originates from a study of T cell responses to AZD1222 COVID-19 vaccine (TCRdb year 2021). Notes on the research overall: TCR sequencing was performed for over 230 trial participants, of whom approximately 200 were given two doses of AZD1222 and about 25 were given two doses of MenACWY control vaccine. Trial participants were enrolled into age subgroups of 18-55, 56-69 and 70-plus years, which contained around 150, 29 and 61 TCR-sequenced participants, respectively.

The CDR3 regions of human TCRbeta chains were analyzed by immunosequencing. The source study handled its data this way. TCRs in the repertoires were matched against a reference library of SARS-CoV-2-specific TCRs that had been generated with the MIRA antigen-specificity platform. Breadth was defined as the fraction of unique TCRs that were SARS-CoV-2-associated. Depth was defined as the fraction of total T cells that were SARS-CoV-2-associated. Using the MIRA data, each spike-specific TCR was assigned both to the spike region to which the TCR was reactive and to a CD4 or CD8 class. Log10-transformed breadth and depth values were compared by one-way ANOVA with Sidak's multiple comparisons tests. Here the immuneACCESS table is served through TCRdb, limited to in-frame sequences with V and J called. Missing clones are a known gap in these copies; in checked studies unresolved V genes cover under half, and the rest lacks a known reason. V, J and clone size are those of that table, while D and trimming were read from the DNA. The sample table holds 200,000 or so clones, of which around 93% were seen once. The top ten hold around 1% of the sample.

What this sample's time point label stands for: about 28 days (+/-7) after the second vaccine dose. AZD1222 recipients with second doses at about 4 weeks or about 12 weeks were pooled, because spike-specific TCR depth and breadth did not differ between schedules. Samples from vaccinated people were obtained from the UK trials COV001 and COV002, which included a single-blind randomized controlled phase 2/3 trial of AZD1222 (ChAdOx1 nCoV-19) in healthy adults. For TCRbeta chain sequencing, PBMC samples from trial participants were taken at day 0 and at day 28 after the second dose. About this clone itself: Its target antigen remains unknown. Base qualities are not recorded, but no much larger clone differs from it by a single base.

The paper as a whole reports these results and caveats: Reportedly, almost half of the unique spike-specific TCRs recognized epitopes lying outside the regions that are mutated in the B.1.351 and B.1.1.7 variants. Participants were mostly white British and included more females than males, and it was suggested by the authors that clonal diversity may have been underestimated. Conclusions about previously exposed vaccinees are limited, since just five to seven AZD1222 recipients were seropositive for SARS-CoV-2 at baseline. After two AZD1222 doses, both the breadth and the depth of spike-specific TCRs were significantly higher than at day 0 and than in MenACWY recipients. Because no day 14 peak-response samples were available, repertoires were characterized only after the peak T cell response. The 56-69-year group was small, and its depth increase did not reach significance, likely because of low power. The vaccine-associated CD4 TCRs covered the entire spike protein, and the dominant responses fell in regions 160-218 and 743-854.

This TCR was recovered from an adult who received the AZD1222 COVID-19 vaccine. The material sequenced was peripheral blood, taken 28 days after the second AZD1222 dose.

The CDR3 is CASSPGTGYNSPLHF. The nucleotides read TGCGCCAGCAGCCCAGGGACAGGGTACAATTCACCCCTCCACTTT. The receptor chain draws on TRBV5-1 and TRBJ1-6; TRBD1 matches 9 bases in the middle. From a lookup of the germline V gene, CDR1 and CDR2 are SGHRS and YFSETQ. Trimming accounts for 4 bases at V and 7 bases at J, while the number of junction bases matched to no gene is 6. The CDR3 starts with the cysteine, ends with the phenylalanine, and has 15 residues. Here the CDR3 DNA is all that survives: 45 bases in frame from base 1.